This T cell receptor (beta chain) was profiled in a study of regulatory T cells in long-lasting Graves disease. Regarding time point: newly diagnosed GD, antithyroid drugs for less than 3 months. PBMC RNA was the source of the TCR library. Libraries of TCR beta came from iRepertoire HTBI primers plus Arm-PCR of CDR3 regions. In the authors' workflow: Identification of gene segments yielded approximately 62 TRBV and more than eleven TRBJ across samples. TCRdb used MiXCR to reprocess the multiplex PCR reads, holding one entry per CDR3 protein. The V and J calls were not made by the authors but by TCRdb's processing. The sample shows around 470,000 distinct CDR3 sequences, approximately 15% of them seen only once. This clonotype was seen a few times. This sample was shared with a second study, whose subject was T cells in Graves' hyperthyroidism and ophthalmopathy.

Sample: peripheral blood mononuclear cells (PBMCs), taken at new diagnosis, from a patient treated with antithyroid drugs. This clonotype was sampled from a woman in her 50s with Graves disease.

CDR3 amino acids: CASSVGASLSSYEQYF. In nucleotides, the CDR3 is TGTGCCAGCAGCGTAGGAGCTAGCCTGAGCTCCTACGAGCAGTACTTC. V and J are TRBV9 and TRBJ2-7; possible D gene TRBD2, 5 bases. V was clipped by 0 bases and J by 0 bases, with 13 bases between them. This CDR3 is built from 16 residues. CDR1 SGDLS and CDR2 YYNGEE come from the germline V gene.